A single sample gave rise to the 4 T cell receptor beta chains below, sequenced in a study of cytomegalovirus exposure and HLA in healthy donors. Use of 60 Vbeta and 13 Jbeta primers characterized the PCR. This table comes from immunoSEQ multiplex PCR, and its TCRdb copy is limited to in-frame clones, with some not included. This repertoire shows under 150,000 clones, roughly four fifths found once; its top ten account for roughly 2.6%. Sequenced sample: PBMCs. All receptors come from a young woman in good health and CMV-seronegative.

The rearrangement uses TRBV11-3 and TRBJ1-4; 11 bases are shared with TRBD1. Germline V CDR1 and CDR2: SGHNT, YENEEA. CDR3 length: 17 amino acids. After removal of 2 bases from V and 6 bases from J, the junction contained 8 bases not matched to a gene. CDR3 in amino acids: CASSLSPWDRGDEKLFF. CDR3 coding DNA: TGTGCCAGCAGCTTATCGCCATGGGACAGGGGGGATGAAAAACTGTTTTTT.

The chain has TRBV5-1 and TRBJ1-2; D possibly corresponds to TRBD1 (5 bases). V was pared by 4 bases and J by 7 bases, with 11 bases between. The CDR3 runs 12 residues. Germline CDR1 SGHRS, CDR2 YFSETQ. CDR3 amino acids: CASSGGTSGYTF. The CDR3 nucleotides read TGCGCCAGCAGCGGGGGGACGTCTGGCTACACCTTC.

The table lists this clone with a count of one. The chain joins TRBV28 to TRBJ1-5, with TRBD1 matching 7 bases. V shed 4 bases, J shed 7 bases, and the junction held 4 bases outside the gene matches. The germline V gene has CDR1 MDHEN and CDR2 SYDVKM. The length of the CDR3 is 13 residues. The DNA for the CDR3 is TGTGCCAGCAGTTCAGGGGGGTACCAGCCCCAGCATTTT. Its translation is CASSSGGYQPQHF.

The rearrangement joins TRBV19 to TRBJ2-7; 8 nucleotides line up with TRBD2. J lost 3 bases, V lost 5 bases, and 3 bases had no gene match. Per germline, CDR1 LNHDA and CDR2 SQIVND (reference sequence). This CDR3 is 13 amino acids long. The CDR3 DNA follows: TGTGCCAGTAGTGACACTAGCGGCTACGAGCAGTACGTC. This sequence encodes CASSDTSGYEQYV.